These T cell receptor beta chains were read from a single sample in a study of T-cell memory formation after mild COVID-19. TCRdb re-called the 5' RACE reads with MiXCR, one entry per CDR3 protein. The table lists 250,000 to 350,000 distinct CDR3 sequences, 13% to 15% of them singletons, with over 20% in the top ten. Sequencing was carried out using PBMCs or a T cell subset sorted from them (not recorded which). Receptors were obtained from a man aged 18 to 30 who had mild COVID-19 (a few samples of this study predate the infection). Cell type and time point are not known. Each CDR3 is given with its conserved first and last residue. Each record gives: J gene, V gene, CDR3 protein.

J gene: TRBJ1-2; V gene: TRBV7-2; CDR3 protein: CASSLGVLALNYGYTF
J gene: TRBJ2-3; V gene: TRBV6-1; CDR3 protein: CASSEARGRLTDTQYF
J gene: TRBJ1-1; V gene: TRBV29-1; CDR3 protein: CSARLQGKNDMAFF
J gene: TRBJ2-7; V gene: TRBV15; CDR3 protein: CATSGGLAGGSYEQYF
J gene: TRBJ1-6; V gene: TRBV6-6; CDR3 protein: CASRMTGPYNSPLHF
J gene: TRBJ2-7; V gene: TRBV7-2; CDR3 protein: CASSFGRVSYEQYF
J gene: TRBJ2-3; V gene: TRBV6-2/TRBV6-3; CDR3 protein: CASSYSFPSGGSTDTQYF
J gene: TRBJ1-4; V gene: TRBV7-2; CDR3 protein: CASSVEGKANEKLFF
J gene: TRBJ1-2; V gene: TRBV27; CDR3 protein: CASSSPGQGNYGYTF
J gene: TRBJ2-7; V gene: TRBV7-9; CDR3 protein: CASSPIANMGEQYF
J gene: TRBJ1-5; V gene: TRBV21-1; CDR3 protein: CASSKRDTNQPQHF
J gene: TRBJ1-4; V gene: TRBV11-2; CDR3 protein: CASSLVEGQLNEKLFF
J gene: TRBJ2-7; V gene: TRBV20-1; CDR3 protein: CSARDGSYEQYF
J gene: TRBJ2-4; V gene: TRBV20-1; CDR3 protein: CSAWNTLGIQYF
J gene: TRBJ2-1; V gene: TRBV6-4; CDR3 protein: CASSDYPAASYNEQFF
J gene: TRBJ2-2; V gene: TRBV28; CDR3 protein: CASISNTGELFF
J gene: TRBJ1-5; V gene: TRBV10-3; CDR3 protein: CAIGGPGPQHF
J gene: TRBJ2-3; V gene: TRBV29-1; CDR3 protein: CSVIYSGTSGGYTQYF
J gene: TRBJ2-5; V gene: TRBV9; CDR3 protein: CASSALMSGGGETQYF
J gene: TRBJ2-3; V gene: TRBV3-1; CDR3 protein: CASSQDIGLAAADTHYF
J gene: TRBJ2-5; V gene: TRBV4-2; CDR3 protein: CASSQEENSGGHQETQYF
J gene: TRBJ2-5; V gene: TRBV3-2; CDR3 protein: CASSQAPDSRVETQYF
J gene: TRBJ2-7; V gene: TRBV20-1; CDR3 protein: CSARAGNSPYEQYF
J gene: TRBJ1-5; V gene: TRBV2; CDR3 protein: CASTVGTEDQPQHF
J gene: TRBJ2-2; V gene: TRBV5-5; CDR3 protein: CASSSRQITGELFF
J gene: TRBJ2-3; V gene: TRBV4-1; CDR3 protein: CASSHGTAEGTDTQYF
J gene: TRBJ1-4; V gene: TRBV7-3; CDR3 protein: CASSLTGGEGEKLFF
J gene: TRBJ1-6; V gene: TRBV20-1; CDR3 protein: CSASPGTARNSPLHF
J gene: TRBJ2-3; V gene: TRBV18; CDR3 protein: CASSPSGLNRAYF